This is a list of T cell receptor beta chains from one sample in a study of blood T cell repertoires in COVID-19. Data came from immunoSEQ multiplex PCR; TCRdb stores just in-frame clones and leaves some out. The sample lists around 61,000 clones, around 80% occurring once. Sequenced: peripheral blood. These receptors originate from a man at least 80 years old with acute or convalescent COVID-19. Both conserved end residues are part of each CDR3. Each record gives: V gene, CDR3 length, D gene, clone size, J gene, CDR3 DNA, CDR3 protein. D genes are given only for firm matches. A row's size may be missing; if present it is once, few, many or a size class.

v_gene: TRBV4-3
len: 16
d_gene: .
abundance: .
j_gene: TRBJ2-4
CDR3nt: TGCGCCAGCAGCCAAGCCCCAAGCGGAGAGGGAAACATTCAGTACTTC
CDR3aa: CASSQAPSGEGNIQYF

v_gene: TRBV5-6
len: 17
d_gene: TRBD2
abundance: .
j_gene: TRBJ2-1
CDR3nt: TGTGCCAGCAGCTTGCCCCTAGCGGGAACAGGGCACAATGAGCAGTTCTTC
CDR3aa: CASSLPLAGTGHNEQFF

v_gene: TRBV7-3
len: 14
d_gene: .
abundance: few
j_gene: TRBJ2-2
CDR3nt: TGTGCCAGCAGCTTACTTCCGAACACCGGGGAGCTGTTTTTT
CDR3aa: CASSLLPNTGELFF

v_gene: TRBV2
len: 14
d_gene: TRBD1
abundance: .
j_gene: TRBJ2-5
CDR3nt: TGTGCCAGCAGACAGGGGGAGAGCCAAGAGACCCAGTACTTC
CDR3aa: CASRQGESQETQYF

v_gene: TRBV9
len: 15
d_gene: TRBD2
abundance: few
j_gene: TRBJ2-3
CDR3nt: TGTGCCAGCACAAGACTAGCGGGAGATCCAGATACGCAGTATTTT
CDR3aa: CASTRLAGDPDTQYF

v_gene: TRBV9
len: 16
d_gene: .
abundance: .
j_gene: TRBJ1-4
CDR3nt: TGTGCCAGCAGCGAGGGGCAGAGAGCAACTAATGAAAAACTGTTTTTT
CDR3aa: CASSEGQRATNEKLFF

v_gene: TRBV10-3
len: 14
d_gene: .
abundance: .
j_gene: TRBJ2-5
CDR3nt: TGTGCCACTGTACCAGGGGTTACCGGAGAGACCCAGTACTTC
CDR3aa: CATVPGVTGETQYF

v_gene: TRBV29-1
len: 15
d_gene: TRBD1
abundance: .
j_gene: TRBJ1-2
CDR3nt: TGCAGCGCCCAGGGACAGGGGACAGTCGAATATGGCTACACCTTC
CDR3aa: CSAQGQGTVEYGYTF

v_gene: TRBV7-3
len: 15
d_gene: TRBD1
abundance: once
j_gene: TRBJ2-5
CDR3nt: TGTGCCAGCAGCTGGACAGGGGGGTACCAAGAGACCCAGTACTTC
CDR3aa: CASSWTGGYQETQYF

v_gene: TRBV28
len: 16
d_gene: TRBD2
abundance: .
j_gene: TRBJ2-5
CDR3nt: TGTGCCAGCAGTGCTACTAGCGGGAGGGTCCAAGAGACCCAGTACTTC
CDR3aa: CASSATSGRVQETQYF

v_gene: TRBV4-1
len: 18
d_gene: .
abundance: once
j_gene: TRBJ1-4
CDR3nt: TGCGCCAGCAGCCAAGATGTGGCGAAGCGGCAAACCCGGGAAAAACTGTTTTTT
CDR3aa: CASSQDVAKRQTREKLFF

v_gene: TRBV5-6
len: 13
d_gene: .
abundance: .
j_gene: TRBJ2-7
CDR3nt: TGTGCCAGCAGCTTACCGGGTTTGGACGAGCAGTACTTC
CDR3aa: CASSLPGLDEQYF

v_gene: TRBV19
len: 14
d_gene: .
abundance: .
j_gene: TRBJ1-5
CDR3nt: TGTGCCAGTAGTCAGGGGACGGGCCCGCAGCCCCAGCATTTT
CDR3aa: CASSQGTGPQPQHF

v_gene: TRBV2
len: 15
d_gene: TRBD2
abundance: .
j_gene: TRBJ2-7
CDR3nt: TGTGCCAGCAGGCGTAGCGGGGGGGAATTTTACGAGCAGTACTTC
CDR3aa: CASRRSGGEFYEQYF

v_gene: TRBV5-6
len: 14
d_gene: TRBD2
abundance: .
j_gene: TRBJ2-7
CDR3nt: TGTGCCAGCCACGCGGCGGGAGGGAGCTACGAGCAGTACTTC
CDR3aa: CASHAAGGSYEQYF

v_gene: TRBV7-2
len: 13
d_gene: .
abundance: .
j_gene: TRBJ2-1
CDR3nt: TGTGCCAGCAGCCGGGACACGGACGAAGAGCAGTTCTTC
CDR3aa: CASSRDTDEEQFF

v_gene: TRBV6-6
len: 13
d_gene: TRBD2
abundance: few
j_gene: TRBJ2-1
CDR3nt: TGTGCCAGCAGTTACGGGACTAGCGAGGCCGAGTTCTTC
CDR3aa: CASSYGTSEAEFF

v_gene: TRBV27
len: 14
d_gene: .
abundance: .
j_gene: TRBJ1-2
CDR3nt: TGTGCCAGCAGCCTCCTTGGGGGGGAGTATGGCTACACCTTC
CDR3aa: CASSLLGGEYGYTF

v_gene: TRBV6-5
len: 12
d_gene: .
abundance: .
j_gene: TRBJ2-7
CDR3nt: TGTGCCAGCAGCCGACTGATCGGGGAGCAGTACTTC
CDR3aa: CASSRLIGEQYF

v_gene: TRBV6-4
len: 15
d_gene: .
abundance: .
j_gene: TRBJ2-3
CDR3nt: TGTGCCAGCAGTGAGCAGGGTTCCGGCACAGATACGCAGTATTTT
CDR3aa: CASSEQGSGTDTQYF

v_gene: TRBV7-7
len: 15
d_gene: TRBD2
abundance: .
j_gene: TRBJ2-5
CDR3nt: TGTGCTAGCAGTTTGACCGGGACTAGCCAGGAGACCCAGTACTTC
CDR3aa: CASSLTGTSQETQYF

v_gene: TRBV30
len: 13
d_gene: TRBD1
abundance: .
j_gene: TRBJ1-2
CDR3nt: TGTGCCTGGAGTAGGGGGCTGGGCTATGGCTACACCTTC
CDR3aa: CAWSRGLGYGYTF

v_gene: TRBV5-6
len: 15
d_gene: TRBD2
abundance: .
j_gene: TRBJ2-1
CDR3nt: TGTGCCAGCAGCGCGACTAGCGGGTTCCTCAATGAGCAGTTCTTC
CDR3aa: CASSATSGFLNEQFF

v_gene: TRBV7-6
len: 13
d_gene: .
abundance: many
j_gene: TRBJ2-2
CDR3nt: TGTGCCAGCAGCCCCTTTAACACCGGGGAGCTGTTTTTT
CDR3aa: CASSPFNTGELFF

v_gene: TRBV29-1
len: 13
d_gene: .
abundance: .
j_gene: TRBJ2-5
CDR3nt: TGCAGCGTTGAACCCACAGGTGTAGAGACCCAGTACTTC
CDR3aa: CSVEPTGVETQYF

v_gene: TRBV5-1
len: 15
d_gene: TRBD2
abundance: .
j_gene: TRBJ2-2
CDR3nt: TGCGCCAGCTGGCGGGAGCCCCCGAACACCGGGGAGCTGTTTTTT
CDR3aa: CASWREPPNTGELFF

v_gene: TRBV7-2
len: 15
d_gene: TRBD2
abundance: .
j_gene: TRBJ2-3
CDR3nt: TGTGCCAGCAGCTTAACTAGCGAGAGCACAGATACGCAGTATTTT
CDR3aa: CASSLTSESTDTQYF

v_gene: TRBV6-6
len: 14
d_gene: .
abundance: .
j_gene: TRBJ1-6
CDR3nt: TGTGCCAGCAGCCCCGTGAGGGTAGATTCACCCCTCCACTTT
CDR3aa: CASSPVRVDSPLHF

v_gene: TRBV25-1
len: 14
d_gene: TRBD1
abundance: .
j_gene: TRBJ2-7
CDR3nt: TGTGCCAGCAGTGAAGGACAGGCTACCTACGAGCAGTACTTC
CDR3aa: CASSEGQATYEQYF

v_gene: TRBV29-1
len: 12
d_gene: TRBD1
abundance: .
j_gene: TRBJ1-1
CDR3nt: TGCAGCGGGCACAGGGGGGACACTGAAGCTTTCTTT
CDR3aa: CSGHRGDTEAFF

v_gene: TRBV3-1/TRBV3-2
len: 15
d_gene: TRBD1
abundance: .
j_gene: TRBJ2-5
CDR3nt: TGTGCCAGCAGCCACCAGGGGGCAGGGATTGAGACCCAGTACTTC
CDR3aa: CASSHQGAGIETQYF

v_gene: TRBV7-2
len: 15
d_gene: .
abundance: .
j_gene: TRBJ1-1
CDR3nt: TGTGCCAGCAGCTGGGGGCGGGGGAGCGAAACTGAAGCTTTCTTT
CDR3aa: CASSWGRGSETEAFF

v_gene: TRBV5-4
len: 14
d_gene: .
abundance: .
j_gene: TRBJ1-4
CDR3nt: TGTGCCAGCAGCTTCCAGGGTACTAATGAAAAACTGTTTTTT
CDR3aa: CASSFQGTNEKLFF

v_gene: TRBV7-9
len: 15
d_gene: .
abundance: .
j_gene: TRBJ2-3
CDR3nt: TGTGCCAGCAGCTCCAGCGGACAGAGCACAGATACGCAGTATTTT
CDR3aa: CASSSSGQSTDTQYF

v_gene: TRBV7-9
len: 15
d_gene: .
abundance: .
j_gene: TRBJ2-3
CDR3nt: TGTGCCAGCAGAACGTCTAGCGTAACTTTGGATACGCAGTATTTT
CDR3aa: CASRTSSVTLDTQYF

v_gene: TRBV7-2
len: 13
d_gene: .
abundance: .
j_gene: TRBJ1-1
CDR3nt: TGTGCCAGCAGCTTTAATCGGGGGACTGAAGCTTTCTTT
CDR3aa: CASSFNRGTEAFF

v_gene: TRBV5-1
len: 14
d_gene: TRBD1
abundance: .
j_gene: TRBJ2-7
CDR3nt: TGCGCCAGCAGCAAGGACAGGGACGCTCGCGAGCAGTACTTC
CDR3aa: CASSKDRDAREQYF

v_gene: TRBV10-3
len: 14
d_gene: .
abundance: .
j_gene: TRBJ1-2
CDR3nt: TGTGCCATCAGTGAGACGTCCGTGGGGAGGCGCTACACCTTC
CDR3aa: CAISETSVGRRYTF

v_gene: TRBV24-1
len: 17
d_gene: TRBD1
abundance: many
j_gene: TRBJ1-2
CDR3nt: TGTGCCACCAGTGATCCGCGTAAAGGGACAGGGGCGGATGGCTACACCTTC
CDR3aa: CATSDPRKGTGADGYTF

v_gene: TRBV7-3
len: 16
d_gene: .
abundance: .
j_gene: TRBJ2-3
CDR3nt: TGTGCCAGCAGCTTAATGGGGGGAGAGAGCACAGATACGCAGTATTTT
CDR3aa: CASSLMGGESTDTQYF

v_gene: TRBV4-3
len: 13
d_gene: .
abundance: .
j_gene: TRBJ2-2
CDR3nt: TGCGCCAGCAGCCCGCCTAGCAAGGGGGAGCTGTTTTTT
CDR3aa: CASSPPSKGELFF

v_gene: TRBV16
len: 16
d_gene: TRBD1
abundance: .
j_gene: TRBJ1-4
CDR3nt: TGTGCCAGCAGCCAATCAAGGGGGCTAAATAATGAAAAACTGTTTTTT
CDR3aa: CASSQSRGLNNEKLFF